Listed below are T cell receptor beta chains from one sample, sequenced in a study of T cell responses to AZD1222 COVID-19 vaccine. Some clones are missing from TCRdb's copy, which holds only in-frame ones; the method was immunoSEQ multiplex PCR. In the table there are some 160,000 clones, 75% to 95% of which are singletons. The sequences come from peripheral blood, collected on day 0 of AZD1222 vaccination. All receptors come from an adult in good health. Each CDR3 is given with its conserved first and last residue. The D gene is left open where the match is weak. A row's size may be missing; if present it is once, few, many or a size class.

d_gene: -
v_gene: TRBV28
abundance: -
j_gene: TRBJ2-3
CDR3nt: TGTGCCAGCAACACCCCGGGACTTAGAGATACGCAGTATTTT
CDR3aa: CASNTPGLRDTQYF

d_gene: -
v_gene: TRBV6-5
abundance: -
j_gene: TRBJ2-7
CDR3nt: TGTGCCAGCAGTTACGGTGATCCCGGGGCCTACGAGCAGTACTTC
CDR3aa: CASSYGDPGAYEQYF

d_gene: TRBD1
v_gene: TRBV2
abundance: -
j_gene: TRBJ2-1
CDR3nt: TGTGCCAGCAGTGAATCCGGGACAGGGTACTACAATGAGCAGTTCTTC
CDR3aa: CASSESGTGYYNEQFF

d_gene: TRBD1
v_gene: TRBV19
abundance: once
j_gene: TRBJ1-4
CDR3nt: TGTGCCAGTAGGGGTCGGACAGGGTACGGTGAAAAACTGTTTTTT
CDR3aa: CASRGRTGYGEKLFF

d_gene: -
v_gene: TRBV25-1
abundance: once
j_gene: TRBJ1-1
CDR3nt: TGTGCCAGCAGTGTCAAGGTGAGCTCTGAAGCTTTCTTT
CDR3aa: CASSVKVSSEAFF

d_gene: -
v_gene: TRBV19
abundance: -
j_gene: TRBJ1-1
CDR3nt: TGTGCCAGTAGTCCCTTAATGGGGGGTACTGAAGCTTTCTTT
CDR3aa: CASSPLMGGTEAFF

d_gene: -
v_gene: TRBV11-1
abundance: -
j_gene: TRBJ2-5
CDR3nt: TGTGCCAGCAGCCTAGACTCGATTGAGGGGACCCAGTACTTC
CDR3aa: CASSLDSIEGTQYF

d_gene: -
v_gene: TRBV3-1/TRBV3-2
abundance: few
j_gene: TRBJ1-3
CDR3nt: TGTGCCAGCAGCCCTGGGTTTGGAAACACCATATATTTT
CDR3aa: CASSPGFGNTIYF

d_gene: -
v_gene: TRBV10-3
abundance: -
j_gene: TRBJ2-7
CDR3nt: TGTGCCATCAGGGTGGACTTCACCTACGAGCAGTACTTC
CDR3aa: CAIRVDFTYEQYF

d_gene: TRBD1
v_gene: TRBV11-2
abundance: -
j_gene: TRBJ2-7
CDR3nt: TGTGCCAGCAGCTCGGACAGGAATAGGGAGCAGTACTTC
CDR3aa: CASSSDRNREQYF

d_gene: TRBD1
v_gene: TRBV5-8
abundance: -
j_gene: TRBJ2-5
CDR3nt: TGTGCCAGCAGCTTCTTACCGGGACAGGGGAGAGAGACCCAGTACTTC
CDR3aa: CASSFLPGQGRETQYF

d_gene: TRBD2
v_gene: TRBV11-3
abundance: -
j_gene: TRBJ2-1
CDR3nt: TGTGCCAGCAGCTGGCGGGGGAACTCCTACAATGAGCAGTTCTTC
CDR3aa: CASSWRGNSYNEQFF

d_gene: -
v_gene: TRBV6-6
abundance: -
j_gene: TRBJ1-1
CDR3nt: TGTGCCAGCACAGCCTGGGGGATGAACACTGAAGCTTTCTTT
CDR3aa: CASTAWGMNTEAFF

d_gene: -
v_gene: TRBV30
abundance: -
j_gene: TRBJ1-5
CDR3nt: TGTGCCTGGAGTGTAATAGGGGGGTTCAATCAGCCCCAGCATTTT
CDR3aa: CAWSVIGGFNQPQHF

d_gene: -
v_gene: TRBV11-3
abundance: -
j_gene: TRBJ2-1
CDR3nt: TGTGCCAGCAGAGAGGGGAATGAGCAGTTCTTC
CDR3aa: CASREGNEQFF

d_gene: TRBD1
v_gene: TRBV30
abundance: -
j_gene: TRBJ1-6
CDR3nt: TGTGCCTGGAGCGCCCGGGACAGGGGTGGGGATTCACCCCTCCACTTT
CDR3aa: CAWSARDRGGDSPLHF

d_gene: -
v_gene: TRBV6-5
abundance: -
j_gene: TRBJ1-3
CDR3nt: TGTGCCAGCAGTTACTCGACGCCGAGCTCTGGAAACACCATATATTTT
CDR3aa: CASSYSTPSSGNTIYF

d_gene: -
v_gene: TRBV4-1
abundance: once
j_gene: TRBJ1-3
CDR3nt: TGCGCCAGCAGCCCGAGACGGGACCCTGGAAACACCATATATTTT
CDR3aa: CASSPRRDPGNTIYF

d_gene: -
v_gene: TRBV10-2
abundance: -
j_gene: TRBJ1-1
CDR3nt: TGCGCCAGCAGTGGGCTCGAGGAGACTGAAGCTTTCTTT
CDR3aa: CASSGLEETEAFF

d_gene: -
v_gene: TRBV11-2
abundance: -
j_gene: TRBJ1-1
CDR3nt: TGTGCCAGCAGCTTAGCGGGGACCTTGAGCACTGAAGCTTTCTTT
CDR3aa: CASSLAGTLSTEAFF

d_gene: -
v_gene: TRBV19
abundance: -
j_gene: TRBJ1-6
CDR3nt: TGTGCCAGTAGTATAACAGGCGCTAATTCACCCCTCCACTTT
CDR3aa: CASSITGANSPLHF

d_gene: TRBD2
v_gene: TRBV6-5
abundance: once
j_gene: TRBJ2-3
CDR3nt: TGTGCCAGCAGTCCAGCGGGAGTGGAAGATACGCAGTATTTT
CDR3aa: CASSPAGVEDTQYF

d_gene: -
v_gene: TRBV11-3
abundance: -
j_gene: TRBJ1-4
CDR3nt: TGTGCCAGCAGCTTAGGAGGGATCGGGGGGCGCGTGGAAAAACTGTTTTTT
CDR3aa: CASSLGGIGGRVEKLFF

d_gene: -
v_gene: TRBV7-9
abundance: -
j_gene: TRBJ1-3
CDR3nt: TGTGCCAGCAGCCCTCAGCGAACTGGAAACACCATATATTTT
CDR3aa: CASSPQRTGNTIYF

d_gene: TRBD1
v_gene: TRBV11-2
abundance: -
j_gene: TRBJ2-7
CDR3nt: TGTGCCAGCAGCTTAGGGAGGACAGGGGGCGAGTCCGAGCAGTACTTC
CDR3aa: CASSLGRTGGESEQYF

d_gene: TRBD1
v_gene: TRBV5-1
abundance: -
j_gene: TRBJ2-5
CDR3nt: TGCGCCAGCAGGGGACAGGGAGGAGAGACCCAGTACTTC
CDR3aa: CASRGQGGETQYF

d_gene: TRBD1
v_gene: TRBV28
abundance: -
j_gene: TRBJ1-6
CDR3nt: TGTGCCAGCAGTTGGCCGGGACAGGCAGACTCACCCCTCCACTTT
CDR3aa: CASSWPGQADSPLHF

d_gene: TRBD2
v_gene: TRBV27
abundance: -
j_gene: TRBJ2-2
CDR3nt: TGTGCCAGCAGTTGGGCGGGACTAGCGGGAGTCGGCGCCGGGGAGCTGTTTTTT
CDR3aa: CASSWAGLAGVGAGELFF

d_gene: -
v_gene: TRBV29-1
abundance: -
j_gene: TRBJ2-7
CDR3nt: TGCAGCGTAGGGGACGGGGCCTCCTACGAGCAGTACTTC
CDR3aa: CSVGDGASYEQYF

d_gene: TRBD2
v_gene: TRBV11-3
abundance: -
j_gene: TRBJ2-7
CDR3nt: TGTGCCAGCAGCTTAGATCGGGAGGCTAGCGGGAACTACGAGCAGTACTTC
CDR3aa: CASSLDREASGNYEQYF

d_gene: TRBD2
v_gene: TRBV14
abundance: once
j_gene: TRBJ2-1
CDR3nt: TGTGCCAGCAGCCAAGTCCAGCGGGAATGGCAGTTCTTC
CDR3aa: CASSQVQREWQFF

d_gene: -
v_gene: TRBV28
abundance: -
j_gene: TRBJ1-2
CDR3nt: TGTGCCAGCAGCTGGGACACGGACTATGGCTACATCTTC
CDR3aa: CASSWDTDYGYIF

d_gene: -
v_gene: TRBV5-4
abundance: -
j_gene: TRBJ2-6
CDR3nt: TGTGCCAGCAGTCCGCCGGGGCGGCTGTCTGGGGCCAACGTCCTGACTTTC
CDR3aa: CASSPPGRLSGANVLTF

d_gene: -
v_gene: TRBV19
abundance: -
j_gene: TRBJ1-2
CDR3nt: TGTGCCAGTACTTATGAGAGGGGCTACACCTTC
CDR3aa: CASTYERGYTF

d_gene: -
v_gene: TRBV28
abundance: -
j_gene: TRBJ1-1
CDR3nt: TGTGCCAGCATAGTGGTCGGGAAAGCTTTCTTT
CDR3aa: CASIVVGKAFF

d_gene: -
v_gene: TRBV28
abundance: -
j_gene: TRBJ2-7
CDR3nt: TGTGCCAGCAGGCCTTTACGGGGGAACGAGCAGTACTTC
CDR3aa: CASRPLRGNEQYF

d_gene: -
v_gene: TRBV27
abundance: -
j_gene: TRBJ2-7
CDR3nt: TGTGCCACCGCAGGGACACCCTACGTGGAGCAGTACTTC
CDR3aa: CATAGTPYVEQYF

d_gene: TRBD1
v_gene: TRBV2
abundance: -
j_gene: TRBJ2-1
CDR3nt: TGTGCCAGCAGTGTAAGAAGGAAAGGGGGCCCCTACAATGAGCAGTTCTTC
CDR3aa: CASSVRRKGGPYNEQFF

d_gene: -
v_gene: TRBV6-1
abundance: -
j_gene: TRBJ1-5
CDR3nt: TGTGCCAGCAGTGAAATTCGGGACACATATAGCAATCAGCCCCAGCATTTT
CDR3aa: CASSEIRDTYSNQPQHF

d_gene: TRBD1
v_gene: TRBV18
abundance: -
j_gene: TRBJ1-2
CDR3nt: TGTGCCAGCTCACCACCCGGCCAGGGGGGCTATGGCTACACCTTC
CDR3aa: CASSPPGQGGYGYTF

d_gene: TRBD1
v_gene: TRBV6-5
abundance: -
j_gene: TRBJ2-5
CDR3nt: TGTGCCAGCAGCCCGGACAGGGAACGAGAGACCCAGTACTTC
CDR3aa: CASSPDRERETQYF

d_gene: -
v_gene: TRBV12-3/TRBV12-4
abundance: -
j_gene: TRBJ1-1
CDR3nt: TGTGCCAGCAGTTTACGGGTGAACACTGAAGCTTTCTTT
CDR3aa: CASSLRVNTEAFF

d_gene: TRBD1
v_gene: TRBV5-4
abundance: -
j_gene: TRBJ2-7
CDR3nt: TGTGCCAGCGGAACCCGGACAGGGAGGTACCACGAGCAGTACTTC
CDR3aa: CASGTRTGRYHEQYF

d_gene: -
v_gene: TRBV28
abundance: -
j_gene: TRBJ2-1
CDR3nt: TGTGCCAGCAGTCCCGGTAAGAACTGGGAGCAGTTCTTC
CDR3aa: CASSPGKNWEQFF

d_gene: TRBD2
v_gene: TRBV2
abundance: -
j_gene: TRBJ2-2
CDR3nt: TGTGCCAGCAGACTACTCTCCCGGGAGGCCGGGGAGCTGTTTTTT
CDR3aa: CASRLLSREAGELFF